The 18 T cell receptor beta chains below all came from one sample that was sequenced in a study of cytomegalovirus exposure and HLA in healthy donors. This PCR relied on a set of 60 Vbeta primers and 13 Jbeta primers. Sequenced by immunoSEQ multiplex PCR; TCRdb stores in-frame clones only, minus some. Altogether 80,000 to 100,000 clones are present, around 80% being singletons, with the ten largest covering approximately 7.9%. What was sequenced was PBMCs. These receptor sequences come from a man aged 30 to 45 in good health and CMV-seronegative.

The chain carries TRBV9 and TRBJ1-2; TRBD1 agrees at 11 bases. The CDR3 runs to 15 residues. The germline CDR1 and CDR2 sequences are SGDLS and YYNGEE. The ends lost 3 bases at V and 2 bases at J; junction bases unmatched: 3. CDR3 loop: CASSAGTGGNYGYTF. CDR3 DNA: TGTGCCAGCAGCGCCGGGACAGGGGGGAACTATGGCTACACCTTC. The entire variable domain, with the rest obtained from reference TRBV9 and TRBJ1-2, is as follows: DSGVTQTPKHLITATGQRVTLRCSPRSGDLSVYWYQQSLDQGLQFLIQYYNGEERAKGNILERFSAQQFPDLHSELNLSSLELGDSALYFCASSAGTGGNYGYTFGSGTRLTVV.

V usage is TRBV7-3 and J usage is TRBJ2-2, with D possibly TRBD1 on 6 matching bases. V was clipped by 5 bases and J by 4 bases, with 20 bases between them. The CDR3 totals 17 residues. The germline V gene encodes CDR1 SGHTA and CDR2 FQGTGA. The CDR3, as DNA: TGTGCCAGCAGCCCCACAAAGGGGGTTGTGGGCACCGGGGAGCTGTTTTTT. Its protein is CASSPTKGVVGTGELFF.

A few counts support this clone. The sample holds other DNA sequences that translate to the same CDR3. This sequence joins TRBV5-4 and TRBJ2-3, with 9 bases that match TRBD2. This CDR3 region has 15 residues. Germline lookup yields CDR1 SGHNT and CDR2 YYREEE (reference sequence). Trimming took 4 bases from V and 1 from J; bases not matched to a gene: 4. The chain's CDR3 is CASSEGLAGTDTQYF. The DNA of the CDR3 is TGTGCCAGCAGCGAGGGACTAGCAGGCACAGATACGCAGTATTTT.

V gene TRBV30 combines with J gene TRBJ2-1; D possibly corresponds to TRBD2 (7 bases). The CDR3 loop spans 16 amino acids. V dropped 4 bases and J dropped 0 bases, with 16 bases sitting between them. The germline V gene has CDR1 GTSNPN and CDR2 SVGIG (reference sequence). CDR3 sequence (DNA): TGTGCCTGGAAGTGGGGGGGCGTAGACTCCTACAATGAGCAGTTCTTC. Protein sequence: CAWKWGGVDSYNEQFF.

The V gene is TRBV11-1, the J gene TRBJ2-5; the D is unclear. This CDR3 has 13 amino acids. Trimming stripped 3 bases from V and 0 bases from J, with 5 bases between. From germline, CDR1 is SGHAT and CDR2 FQDESV (reference sequence). The DNA of the CDR3 is TGTGCCAGCAGCTTCGGGTACCAAGAGACCCAGTACTTC. This encodes CASSFGYQETQYF.

The gene calls are TRBV10-2 and TRBJ2-2; weak D call: TRBD2 (6 bases). The germline CDR1 and CDR2 sequences are WSHSY and SAAADI. This CDR3 spans 14 amino acids. Trimming removed 5 bases from V and 7 bases from J, with 14 bases in between. DNA of the CDR3: TGCGCCAGCAGTTCTAGCGTCCCCAACGGGGAGCTGTTTTTT. Translated: CASSSSVPNGELFF.

CDR3 sequence reads: CASSLTGGTQPQHF. The CDR3, as DNA: TGTGCCAGCAGCTTGACAGGGGGCACTCAGCCCCAGCATTTT. The rearrangement joins TRBV7-2 to TRBJ1-5, with 10 bases identical to TRBD1. Germline CDR1 is SGHTA and CDR2 is FQGNSA. After removal of 3 bases from V and 6 bases from J, the junction contained 2 bases not matched to a gene. The CDR3 extends over 14 amino acids.

The chain couples TRBV7-2 to TRBJ2-7, with D perhaps TRBD1 (5 bases). V was clipped by 1 base and J by 1 base, with 14 bases between them. The CDR3 covers 16 residues. Germline values: CDR1 SGHTA, CDR2 FQGNSA. The CDR3 reads CASSLVPGSKSYEQYF. DNA for the CDR3: TGTGCCAGCAGCTTAGTTCCAGGGTCGAAATCCTACGAGCAGTACTTC.

The chain couples TRBV4-3 to TRBJ2-6; 7 bases are shared with TRBD2. The CDR3 has 19 amino acids. Germline loops: CDR1 LGHNA, CDR2 YSLEER. The V and J ends lost 0 bases and 2 bases, in that order; junction bases with no gene match: 10. As DNA, the CDR3 is TGCGCCAGCAGCCAAGATTTCGTGGGTCGGGGGGCTGGGGCCAACGTCCTGACTTTC. This encodes CASSQDFVGRGAGANVLTF.

The chain employs TRBV9 and TRBJ1-1; D unresolved. Germline V lookup: CDR1 SGDLS, CDR2 YYNGEE. There are 15 residues in the CDR3. V lost 2 bases and J 1 base, leaving 12 bases between the germline ends. This chain's CDR3 is CASSVANVENTEAFF. The CDR3 bases are TGTGCCAGCAGCGTGGCCAACGTTGAGAACACTGAAGCTTTCTTT.

In its sample, this clone was seen once. The CDR3 bases are TGCGCCAGCAGTCAATCGAACGGGACAGGGGTACCTGGGGCCAACGTCCTGACTTTC. Its protein is CASSQSNGTGVPGANVLTF. V and J are TRBV23-1 and TRBJ2-6; 10 nucleotides match TRBD1. Being an ORF, TRBV23-1 has a function that is uncertain. This CDR3 comprises 19 residues. The V segment lost 0 bases and the J segment 2 bases; nucleotides outside the gene matches: 7.

The rearrangement joins TRBV25-1 to TRBJ2-3; the D gene is possibly TRBD2 (5 bases). CDR3 length: 14 residues. The V and J ends lost 6 bases and 3 bases respectively, with 13 bases between them. Germline CDR1 is MGHDK and CDR2 is SYGVNS. The CDR3 here is CASSPPRETDTQYF. The CDR3 DNA sequence: TGTGCCAGCAGCCCCCCCCGGGAAACAGATACGCAGTATTTT.

The rearrangement joins TRBV7-9 to TRBJ2-5; D ambiguous. The CDR3 length is 13 residues. With 4 bases removed from V and 5 bases from J, the gap between germline ends came to 11 bases. Germline V gene sequence: CDR1 SEHNR, CDR2 FQNEAQ (reference sequence). The CDR3 is CASSSSTRETQYF. The CDR3 DNA is TGTGCCAGCAGCTCGTCTACCCGGGAGACCCAGTACTTC. The complete variable domain, with remaining parts taken from reference TRBV7-9 and TRBJ2-5, reads DTGVSQNPRHKITKRGQNVTFRCDPISEHNRLYWYRQTLGQGPEFLTYFQNEAQLEKSRLLSDRFSAERPKGSFSTLEIQRTEQGDSAMYLCASSSSTRETQYFGPGTRLLVL.

V is TRBV5-1 and J is TRBJ1-4; 10 bases are shared with TRBD1. CDR3 size: 19 residues. V trimming: 4 bases; J trimming: 6 bases; junction bases outside the gene matches: 18. In germline, CDR1 is SGHRS, CDR2 YFSETQ. CDR3 sequence: CASSVGRQGTGALDEKLFF. Written as DNA, the CDR3 is TGCGCCAGCAGCGTTGGTAGACAGGGGACAGGGGCTCTGGATGAAAAACTGTTTTTT.

V and J are TRBV5-5 and TRBJ1-2; 9 positions match TRBD1. The CDR3 extends over 15 amino acids. V was clipped by 4 bases and J by 4 bases; unmatched bases: 8. Germline CDR1 reads SGHKS; CDR2 reads YYEKEE (reference sequence). For the CDR3, the DNA is TGTGCCAGCAGCGCTGGGGACAGGGCCCTCTATGGCTACACCTTC. It encodes CASSAGDRALYGYTF. Filled out from reference TRBV5-5 and TRBJ1-2, the complete variable domain reads DAGVTQSPTHLIKTRGQQVTLRCSPISGHKSVSWYQQVLGQGPQFIFQYYEKEERGRGNFPDRFSARQFPNYSSELNVNALLLGDSALYLCASSAGDRALYGYTFGSGTRLTVV.

This clone was seen only a few times. The rearrangement links TRBV28 to TRBJ1-5; 7 bases agree with TRBD1. The V gene's germline CDR1 is MDHEN and CDR2 SYDVKM. CDR3 length: 15 amino acids. V shed 5 bases, J shed 8 bases, and the junction held 12 bases outside the gene matches. The CDR3 nucleotides are TGTGCCAGCAGTCCTGCTACAGGGGTTCACGAGCCCCAGCATTTT. Amino acid sequence: CASSPATGVHEPQHF.

The chain joins TRBV5-1 to TRBJ2-7, with 7 bases lining up with TRBD2. The V gene's germline CDR1 is SGHRS and CDR2 YFSETQ. The CDR3 loop spans 14 amino acids. The V gene end was trimmed by 5 bases and the J gene end by 2 bases; junction bases not matched to a gene: 7. The CDR3 sequence: CASRNIGGTYEQYF. CDR3 sequence (DNA): TGCGCCAGCAGGAACATCGGGGGGACCTACGAGCAGTACTTC.

This chain connects TRBV19 to TRBJ2-7; the D gene is possibly TRBD2 (6 bases). This CDR3 has 15 residues. Germline V lookup: CDR1 LNHDA, CDR2 SQIVND (reference sequence). V shed 8 bases and J shed 2 bases, with 19 bases lying between them. CDR3 nucleotide sequence: TGTGCCAGTCAGCCGTGGGCGGGGCCAACCTACGAGCAGTACTTC. Encoded protein: CASQPWAGPTYEQYF. Supplemented by reference TRBV19 and TRBJ2-7, the full variable domain reads DGGITQSPKYLFRKEGQNVTLSCEQNLNHDAMYWYRQDPGQGLRLIYYSQIVNDFQKGDIAEGYSVSREKKESFPLTVTSAQKNPTAFYLCASQPWAGPTYEQYFGPGTRLTVT.